A selection of T cell receptor beta chains follows, all from one sample in a study of blood T cell repertoires in COVID-19. Using immunoSEQ multiplex PCR, the repertoire was profiled, and TCRdb retains in-frame clones only, with some absent. The sample lists roughly 300,000 clones, about 87% occurring once. Specimen: peripheral blood. All receptors derive from a woman aged 40 to 49 who had recovered from COVID-19. Both conserved end residues are part of each CDR3. The D gene is left open where the match is weak. Size is stated for part of the rows, as once, few or many counts, or as a class when the clone is expanded.

size	D	J	V	DNA	CDR3
-	TRBD2	TRBJ2-1	TRBV6-5	TGTGCCAGCAGTACGCCGACTAGCGGGGGAGAGCAGTTCTTC	CASSTPTSGGEQFF
once	TRBD1	TRBJ2-2	TRBV6-2/TRBV6-3	TGTGCCAGCAGTTACTCCCCGACAGGGTCCCCCGGGGAGCTGTTTTTT	CASSYSPTGSPGELFF
-	-	TRBJ2-7	TRBV7-9	TGTGCCAGCAGCTCGCCCCGTGGTGGTAGCGTCTCAGTTTTCGAGCAGTACTTC	CASSSPRGGSVSVFEQYF
-	-	TRBJ1-6	TRBV9	TGTGCCAGCAGCGTAGAGAAGGCTCGGGATTCACCCCTCCACTTT	CASSVEKARDSPLHF
-	-	TRBJ1-1	TRBV5-1	TGCGCCAGCAGAAACAGTTTTATGAACACTGAAGCTTTCTTT	CASRNSFMNTEAFF
-	-	TRBJ2-1	TRBV7-9	TGTGCCAGCAGCCCCGCCAGAGCGACTGGTGAGCAGTTCTTC	CASSPARATGEQFF
-	TRBD1	TRBJ1-5	TRBV3-1/TRBV3-2	TGTGCCAGCAGCCCCGACAGGGACCAGCCCCAGCATTTT	CASSPDRDQPQHF
-	-	TRBJ1-2	TRBV2	TGTGCCAGCAGCCAAGGCGGCTATGGCTACACCTTC	CASSQGGYGYTF
-	TRBD1	TRBJ1-2	TRBV5-4	TGTGCCAGCAGGCGACAGGGGATACGTTATGGCTACACCTTC	CASRRQGIRYGYTF
-	-	TRBJ2-7	TRBV5-1	TGCGCCAGCAGCTTACATCGGCAGCGACTAATCGGGAGCTCCTACGAGCAGTACTTC	CASSLHRQRLIGSSYEQYF
-	TRBD2	TRBJ2-3	TRBV6-4	TGTGCCAGCAGTGACTCTTGGCTAGCGGGCACAGATACGCAGTATTTT	CASSDSWLAGTDTQYF
-	-	TRBJ2-1	TRBV5-1	TGCGCCAGCAGCTTACAGGGTATGGGGAATGAGCAGTTCTTC	CASSLQGMGNEQFF
-	-	TRBJ2-7	TRBV7-6	TGTGCCAGCAGCCCCCTGTGGGCTGGCGACTACGAGCAGTACTTC	CASSPLWAGDYEQYF
few	-	TRBJ1-2	TRBV4-1	TGCGCCAGCAGCCAAGGCCGGGACAAGGGCCTCTATGGCTACACCTTC	CASSQGRDKGLYGYTF
few	-	TRBJ1-3	TRBV30	TGTGCCCAAGGAGGGTTTGGAAACACCATATATTTT	CAQGGFGNTIYF
-	TRBD1	TRBJ2-1	TRBV5-8	TGTGCCAGCAGCTTTCTGGGACAGGGTAACAATGAGCAGTTCTTC	CASSFLGQGNNEQFF
-	-	TRBJ1-6	TRBV7-2	TGTGCCAGCAGCTTAGCGCGGGTTAAGTATTCACCCCTCCACTTT	CASSLARVKYSPLHF
-	-	TRBJ1-2	TRBV6-5	TGTGCCAGCAGTTATGAGGGCCTCTATGGCTACACCTTC	CASSYEGLYGYTF
-	TRBD1	TRBJ1-1	TRBV6-5	TGTGCCAGCAGTCCCCTAACAGGGGGTCTTACTGAAGCTTTCTTT	CASSPLTGGLTEAFF
-	TRBD1	TRBJ1-2	TRBV6-2/TRBV6-3	TGTGCCAGCAGTTACGAAACCAGGGGGATCCCCTATGGCTACACCTTC	CASSYETRGIPYGYTF
-	-	TRBJ2-1	TRBV29-1	TGCAGCTGGTTGGAGGGGTCCTACAATGAGCAGTTCTTC	CSWLEGSYNEQFF
-	-	TRBJ1-6	TRBV2	TGTGCCAGCAGTGTTGGGAGCTTCCGGGCCCTCCACTTT	CASSVGSFRALHF
-	-	TRBJ1-6	TRBV11-3	TGTGCCAGCAGCTTAGCTGGTCTCAATCGGGACAATAATTCACCCCTCCACTTT	CASSLAGLNRDNNSPLHF
-	TRBD2	TRBJ2-7	TRBV5-1	TGCGCCAGCAGCCTGAATTCGGGGGGGCCCGAGCAGTACTTC	CASSLNSGGPEQYF
-	TRBD2	TRBJ2-3	TRBV24-1	TGTGCCACCAGTGATTTACGGGGGGGGAGCACAGATACGCAGTATTTT	CATSDLRGGSTDTQYF
-	TRBD2	TRBJ2-7	TRBV30	TGTGCCTGGTCCGGTAGGAGCGGGGGGACCTACGAGCAGTACTTC	CAWSGRSGGTYEQYF
-	-	TRBJ1-1	TRBV9	TGTGCCAGCAGCGTCAAAGAACAGGGTAGGGCTTTCTTT	CASSVKEQGRAFF
once	TRBD1	TRBJ2-5	TRBV7-2	TGTGCCAGCAGCTTATTCCGGACAGGGGCGCGAGGTGAGACCCAGTACTTC	CASSLFRTGARGETQYF
-	TRBD2	TRBJ2-5	TRBV4-1	TGCGCCAGCAGCCAAGGGACTAGCGGGGTATGGGAGACCCAGTACTTC	CASSQGTSGVWETQYF
-	-	TRBJ1-5	TRBV30	TGTGCCTGGAGTGAGGGGATGGGCAATCAGCCCCAGCATTTT	CAWSEGMGNQPQHF
-	-	TRBJ2-5	TRBV4-3	TGCGCCAGCAGCCAAGATTTCGTTCCCGCCGGGGAGACCCAGTACTTC	CASSQDFVPAGETQYF
-	-	TRBJ2-2	TRBV5-4	TGTGCCAGCAGCTTCAGCGAGGCCGGGGAGCTGTTTTTT	CASSFSEAGELFF
-	-	TRBJ2-1	TRBV12-3/TRBV12-4	TGTGCCAGCAGGATCGACACGAACAATGAGCAGTTCTTC	CASRIDTNNEQFF
once	-	TRBJ1-2	TRBV7-2	TGTGCCAGCAGCTTAGCGGCGGTTGTCTATGGCTACACCTTC	CASSLAAVVYGYTF
-	TRBD1	TRBJ2-3	TRBV5-1	TGCGCCAGCAGACCGGGACAGCCCCTTACAGATACGCAGTATTTT	CASRPGQPLTDTQYF
once	-	TRBJ2-5	TRBV4-3	TGCGCCAGCAGCCAAGAGAGCAGGGGTTTCAACTCCCAGTACTTC	CASSQESRGFNSQYF
once	TRBD1	TRBJ1-2	TRBV5-5	TGTGCCAGCAGCCGACAGGGTGGGACTAACTATGGCTACACCTTC	CASSRQGGTNYGYTF
-	TRBD1	TRBJ2-1	TRBV6-4	TGTGCCAGCAGGCTCACAGGGGGGACCTACAATGAGCAGTTCTTC	CASRLTGGTYNEQFF
few	-	TRBJ1-1	TRBV2	TGTGCCAGCAGTGGGGACATGGGCACTGAAGCTTTCTTT	CASSGDMGTEAFF
-	-	TRBJ2-7	TRBV11-3	TGTGCCAGCAGCTTAGGTCCCAGCTACGAGCAGTACTTC	CASSLGPSYEQYF
-	-	TRBJ1-3	TRBV4-1	TGCGCCAGCAGCCAAGTACAATATCTGAGGCTTCTCTCTGGAAACACCATATATTTT	CASSQVQYLRLLSGNTIYF
-	-	TRBJ2-1	TRBV6-2/TRBV6-3	TGTGCCAGCAGTTACGTCGGACTAAGGTCCGATGAGCAGTTCTTC	CASSYVGLRSDEQFF
-	-	TRBJ1-1	TRBV5-4	TGTGCCAGCAGCTTGGACGGGGGGTCGGCTGAAGCTTTCTTT	CASSLDGGSAEAFF
-	-	TRBJ2-2	TRBV4-2	TGTGCCAGCAGCTTCCGCGGGGGCGAAAACACCGGGGAGCTGTTTTTT	CASSFRGGENTGELFF
-	TRBD2	TRBJ2-2	TRBV9	TGTGCCAGCAGCCTAGGGCAGCGGGCCTTCGGGAGGGCCGGGGAGCTGTTTTTT	CASSLGQRAFGRAGELFF
-	TRBD2	TRBJ2-5	TRBV10-2	TGCGCCAGCAGTGATTGGCTAGCGGGGGGTAAGACCCAGTACTTC	CASSDWLAGGKTQYF
-	-	TRBJ1-2	TRBV7-3	TGTGCCAGCAGCCGTGGAGGGTCCAATGGCTACACCTTC	CASSRGGSNGYTF
-	-	TRBJ2-1	TRBV5-5	TGTGCCAGCAGCTTGGGGGGGGACCCCTACAATGAGCAGTTCTTC	CASSLGGDPYNEQFF
-	TRBD1	TRBJ1-3	TRBV6-5	TGTGCCAGCGGCCCGGACAGGGTTGGAAACACCATATATTTT	CASGPDRVGNTIYF
-	TRBD1	TRBJ2-7	TRBV7-8	TGTGCCAGCAGCTTAGTGGGACAGGGTCTGGGGCAGTACTTC	CASSLVGQGLGQYF